The present T cell receptor beta chain was sequenced within a study of blood T cell repertoires in COVID-19. The germline gives CDR1 LGHDT, CDR2 YNNKEL (reference sequence). V was clipped by 3 bases and J by 12 bases; unmatched bases: 3. The CDR3 totals 13 residues. Only in-frame clones appear in the TCRdb table, and some are missing; sequencing was by immunoSEQ multiplex PCR. The top ten hold 7% to 9% of the sample, which has 200,000 or so clones, around 86% seen once. This rearrangement joins TRBV3-1 (or the pseudogene TRBV3-2) to TRBJ2-1; 12 bases align to TRBD2. The clonotype comes from a man between 25 and 39 years old in a cohort exposed to, infected with or recovered from COVID-19 (not recorded which). Sequencing used PBMCs or T cells enriched from blood (not recorded which). CDR3 amino acids: CASSHLGLAGQFF. Written as DNA, the CDR3 is TGTGCCAGCAGCCATTTGGGACTAGCGGGGCAGTTCTTC.